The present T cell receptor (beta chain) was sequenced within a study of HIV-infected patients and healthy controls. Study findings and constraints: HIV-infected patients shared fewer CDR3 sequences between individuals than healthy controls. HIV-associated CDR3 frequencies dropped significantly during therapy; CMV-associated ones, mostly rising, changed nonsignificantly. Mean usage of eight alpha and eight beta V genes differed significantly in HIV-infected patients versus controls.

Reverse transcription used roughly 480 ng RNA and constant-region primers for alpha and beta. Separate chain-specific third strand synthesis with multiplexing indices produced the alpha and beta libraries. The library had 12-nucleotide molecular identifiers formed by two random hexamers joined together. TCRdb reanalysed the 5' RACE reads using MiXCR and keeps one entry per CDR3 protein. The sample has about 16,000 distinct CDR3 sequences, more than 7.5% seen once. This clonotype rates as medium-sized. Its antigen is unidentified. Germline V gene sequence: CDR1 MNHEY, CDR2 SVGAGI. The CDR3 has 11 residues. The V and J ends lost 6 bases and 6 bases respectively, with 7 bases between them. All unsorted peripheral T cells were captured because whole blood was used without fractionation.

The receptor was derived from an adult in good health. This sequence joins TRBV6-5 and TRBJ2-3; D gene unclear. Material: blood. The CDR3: CASSTGDTQYF. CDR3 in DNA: TGTGCCAGCAGCACCGGGGATACGCAGTATTTT.